These 8 T cell receptor beta chains originate from one sample sequenced in a study of somatic mutations in cytotoxic T cells in rheumatoid arthritis. Data came from immunoSEQ multiplex PCR; TCRdb stores just in-frame clones and leaves some out. The data contain roughly 18,000 clones, around 67% of them singletons. Sequencing used CD8+ T cells sorted from blood. The source is an older woman in good health.

The rearrangement uses TRBV11-2 and TRBJ2-7; D remains ambiguous. The V gene's germline CDR1 is SGHAT and CDR2 FQNNGV. V lost 2 bases, J lost 5 bases, and 10 bases lay in between. The CDR3 totals 13 residues. The CDR3 sequence is CASSLSSGHEQYF. The CDR3, as DNA: TGTGCCAGCAGCTTATCTAGTGGCCACGAGCAGTACTTC.

The rearrangement joins TRBV6-1 to TRBJ2-7; D remains unclear. In germline, CDR1 is MNHNS, CDR2 SASEGT. The CDR3 loop spans 13 amino acids. The V gene lost 0 bases and the J gene lost 3 bases, with 6 bases spanning the gap. DNA for the CDR3: TGTGCCAGCAGTGAAGCGAGGAGCTACGAGCAGTACTTC. It is translated as CASSEARSYEQYF.

The sample holds a few counts of this clone. Within the sample, other DNA sequences also encode this same CDR3. This chain links TRBV4-1 with TRBJ1-1; D unclear. Germline CDR1 MGHRA, CDR2 YSYEKL. V was shortened by 1 base and J by 1 base, with 4 bases between the two germline ends. The length of the CDR3 is 13 residues. Here the CDR3 reads CASSQGSNTEAFF. CDR3 DNA sequence: TGCGCCAGCAGCCAAGGTTCGAACACTGAAGCTTTCTTT.

The V call is TRBV6-1, the J call TRBJ1-4, with 10 positions matching TRBD1. The CDR3 has 18 amino acids. The V segment lost 4 bases and the J segment 4 bases; nucleotides outside the gene matches: 12. Looked up from germline, CDR1 is MNHNS and CDR2 is SASEGT. The DNA for the CDR3 is TGTGCCAGCAGTGTTAACCGGGACAGGGGCAGGAATAATGAAAAACTGTTTTTT. Protein product: CASSVNRDRGRNNEKLFF.

This chain uses TRBV30 with TRBJ1-1; 7 nucleotides agree with TRBD1. J gave up 5 bases and V 5 bases, and 8 bases lay outside the gene matches. The CDR3 contains 13 residues. From germline, CDR1 is GTSNPN and CDR2 SVGIG (reference sequence). The CDR3 protein is CAWQPGQWTEAFF. The CDR3, as DNA: TGTGCCTGGCAGCCGGGACAGTGGACTGAAGCTTTCTTT.

The chain has TRBV5-4 and TRBJ2-7; perhaps TRBD2 as D (7 bases). The CDR3 runs to 15 residues. Germline CDR1 reads SGHNT; CDR2 reads YYREEE (reference sequence). The ends were cut back, 1 base at V and 0 bases at J, with 11 bases in the middle. CDR3 loop: CASSLRGGLSYEQYF. Here the CDR3 DNA reads TGTGCCAGCAGCTTGAGGGGGGGGCTCTCCTACGAGCAGTACTTC.

The chain combines TRBV27 with TRBJ1-1; TRBD1 is a possible D gene (6 bases). V lost 2 bases to trimming and J lost 3 bases, with 10 bases between them. Germline CDR1 is MNHEY and CDR2 is SMNVEV (reference sequence). CDR3 length: 14 residues. CDR3 nucleotide sequence: TGTGCCAGCAGTTTAGGGGGGCCAGACACTGAAGCTTTCTTT. This gives the protein CASSLGGPDTEAFF.

The chain joins TRBV6-5 to TRBJ2-7, with D perhaps matching TRBD2 (5 bases). The CDR3 runs 15 residues. The V end was cut by 5 bases, the J end by 3 bases, with 17 bases between. Germline CDR1 and CDR2: MNHEY and SVGAGI. CDR3: CASSKEDPQDYEQYF. The CDR3 DNA is TGTGCCAGCAGTAAGGAGGACCCCCAGGACTACGAGCAGTACTTC.